This paragraph reports one TCR beta chain. The antigen is unknown. Use of 60 Vbeta and 13 Jbeta primers characterized the PCR. Only in-frame clones appear in the TCRdb table, and some are missing; sequencing was by immunoSEQ multiplex PCR. In the table there are approximately 73,000 clones, about 81% of which are singletons. These data originate in a study of cytomegalovirus exposure and HLA in healthy donors. Study-level information: Counted in an early data release were some 81 million unique TCRs from HLA-typed donors. Study-wide results and caveats: The classifier reportedly diagnosed cytomegalovirus status with high specificity and sensitivity. TCR sequences were mostly rare, though some public TCRs occurred in many donors. In vitro, a few CMV-associated chains proved specific for CMV antigens.

Germline CDR1 SGDLS, CDR2 YYNGEE. V lost 5 bases and J lost 5; bases outside the gene matches: 9. This CDR3 comprises 14 residues. This clonotype was obtained from a man between 65 and 85 years old in good health and CMV-seronegative. The specimen was PBMCs. J is TRBJ2-5 and V is TRBV9; TRBD1 aligns across 7 bases. CDR3 sequence: CASSPVGGGETQYF. The CDR3 nucleotides read TGTGCCAGCAGTCCAGTAGGGGGCGGGGAGACCCAGTACTTC.